One and the same sample provided the 26 T cell receptor beta chains below, sequenced in a study of low-dose radiotherapy and immunotherapy resistance in tumors. TRAV- and TRBV-specific primers were used for first-strand cDNA, which covered alpha and beta chains. An approximately 19-cycle PCR with a constant-region primer and V-primer adapter amplified TCRs. TCRdb called the reads again in MiXCR, with one record for every CDR3 protein. The repertoire consists of approximately 100,000 distinct CDR3 sequences, with less than 25% occurring once and the leading ten covering roughly 4%. Documented time point: after trial treatment. Noted treatment: LDRT plus nivolumab, ipilimumab, low-dose cyclophosphamide and aspirin (RACIN trial). Here the sequenced sample was PBMCs, taken after low-dose radiotherapy plus immunotherapy. The source of these receptors is a male donor with prostate cancer.

The chain joins TRBV28 to TRBJ2-1; D is unresolved. CDR1 MDHEN and CDR2 SYDVKM come from the germline V gene. This CDR3 is built from 15 residues. V was shortened by 3 bases and J by 5 bases, with 14 bases between the two germline ends. In DNA form, the CDR3 reads TGTGCCAGCAGTTTTGACGCGTATGCAGACAATGAGCAGTTCTTC. Residues: CASSFDAYADNEQFF. The entire variable domain, with the rest obtained from reference TRBV28 and TRBJ2-1, is as follows: DVKVTQSSRYLVKRTGEKVFLECVQDMDHENMFWYRQDPGLGLRLIYFSYDVKMKEKGDIPEGYSVSREKKERFSLILESASTNQTSMYLCASSFDAYADNEQFFGPGTRLTVL.

The sample holds many counts of this clonotype. The gene calls are TRBV20-1 and TRBJ2-2, with D perhaps matching TRBD1 (6 bases). Germline V CDR1 and CDR2: DFQATT, SNEGSKA (reference sequence). The ends were cut back, 2 bases at V and 3 bases at J, with 13 bases in the middle. CDR3 size: 15 residues. CDR3 nucleotides: TGCAGTGCTAGAATTCCAGGGGTGGACACCGGGGAGCTGTTTTTT. Residues: CSARIPGVDTGELFF.

The sample holds many counts of this clonotype. V and J are TRBV7-3 and TRBJ1-1, with D hard to call. V was shortened by 3 bases and J by 5 bases, with 13 bases between the two germline ends. This CDR3 has 14 residues. Germline V gene lookup returns CDR1 SGHTA and CDR2 FQGTGA. The CDR3 region is CASSFAGVGTEAFF. The CDR3 coding sequence is TGTGCCAGCAGCTTCGCGGGAGTGGGTACTGAAGCTTTCTTT.

About this clonotype: A read error is the likely source, as a far larger clone sits one nucleotide away. The chain carries TRBV6-1 and TRBJ1-2, with 9 bases aligning to TRBD1. Trimming cost V 7 bases and J 1 base; bases outside gene matches: 13. CDR1 is MNHNS, CDR2 SASEGT, per germline. This CDR3 region has 17 residues. The DNA of the CDR3 is TGTGCCAGCAACTCCGGGACAGGGTGGGGGATTAACTATGGCTACACCTTC. This translates into CASNSGTGWGINYGYTF.

This clonotype was recorded many times. The chain recombines TRBV6-2 or TRBV6-3 with TRBJ2-3; no clear D. The CDR3 is 12 residues long. Per the germline V gene, CDR1 is MNHEY and CDR2 is SVGEGT. Between the trimmed V and J ends, which lost 6 bases and 4 bases, there was a span of 8 bases. Here the CDR3 reads CASSLSSDTQYF. Here the CDR3 DNA reads TGTGCCAGCAGCCTTAGTTCAGATACGCAGTATTTT.

This clonotype was counted many times. The chain combines TRBV15 with TRBJ2-2, with D uncertain. The germline V gene has CDR1 LNHNV and CDR2 YYDKDF (reference sequence). CDR3 length: 13 amino acids. Between the trimmed V and J ends, which lost 5 bases and 8 bases, there was a span of 12 bases. The CDR3 here is CATSPPLGGELFF. In DNA, the CDR3 is TGTGCCACCAGCCCACCTTTGGGGGGGGAGCTGTTTTTT.

This clonotype was observed at least ten times. The chain uses TRBV15 and TRBJ2-6, with D tentatively TRBD1 (6 bases). This CDR3 has 20 residues. The germline V gene has CDR1 LNHNV and CDR2 YYDKDF (reference sequence). Trimming stripped 8 bases from V and 0 bases from J, with 26 bases between. Here the CDR3 DNA reads TGTGCCACCCCCCCGTGCCCCAGGGGTTATCCCCTCTCTGGGGCCAACGTCCTGACTTTC. Translated, it gives CATPPCPRGYPLSGANVLTF.

The chain employs TRBV4-2 and TRBJ1-5; D ambiguous. This CDR3 is built from 13 residues. Germline V gene lookup returns CDR1 LGHNA and CDR2 YNFKEQ. Trimming cost V 0 bases and J 6 bases, with 6 bases left between them. The CDR3: CASSQDLSQPQHF. The CDR3 DNA reads TGTGCCAGCAGCCAAGATCTTAGTCAGCCCCAGCATTTT.

V and J are TRBV29-1 and TRBJ1-2; TRBD1 matches at 8 bases. Germline V gene sequence: CDR1 SQVTM, CDR2 ANQGSEA. This CDR3 has 12 residues. CDR3 in DNA: TGCTCCTTCTCCGGACAGGGCTATGGCTACACCTTC. Its translation: CSFSGQGYGYTF.

This clonotype showed up many times. J is TRBJ1-4 and V is TRBV7-2; D is uncertain. The CDR3 length is 16 residues. V was clipped by 5 bases and J by 0 bases, with 13 bases between them. Germline CDR1 SGHTA, CDR2 FQGNSA. The CDR3 here is CASSHPLGATNEKLFF. In DNA, the CDR3 is TGTGCCAGCAGCCACCCATTGGGTGCAACTAATGAAAAACTGTTTTTT.

This clonotype came up many times. This chain links TRBV6-1 with TRBJ2-7, with D unresolved. The CDR3 is 11 amino acids. The V end lost 1 base, the J end lost 7 bases, and 5 bases lay between the germline ends. Per the germline V gene, CDR1 is MNHNS and CDR2 is SASEGT. The chain's CDR3 is CASSEEREQYF. The CDR3, as DNA: TGTGCCAGCAGTGAAGAGAGAGAGCAGTACTTC.

At least ten counts were recorded for this clonotype. The V gene is TRBV20-1, the J gene TRBJ2-7, with a tentative D call TRBD2 (7 bases). There are 16 residues in the CDR3. Germline CDR1 and CDR2: DFQATT and SNEGSKA (reference sequence). Trimming pared 0 bases from V and 2 bases from J, leaving 17 bases between. CDR3 protein: CSARDRGRGTTYEQYF. The CDR3 DNA sequence: TGCAGTGCTAGAGACCGGGGGCGGGGGACCACCTACGAGCAGTACTTC.

This clonotype was seen many times. The gene calls are TRBV6-2 or TRBV6-3 and TRBJ2-2, with 8 positions matching TRBD2. The germline gives CDR1 MNHEY, CDR2 SVGEGT. Trimming removed 5 bases from V and 5 bases from J; junction bases left unmatched: 10. The CDR3 sequence is 16 residues long. As DNA, the CDR3 is TGTGCCAGCAGTAACAAGGGACTAGTGGTAACCGGGGAGCTGTTTTTT. Amino acid sequence: CASSNKGLVVTGELFF.

J is TRBJ2-7 and V is TRBV27; 7 bases fit TRBD1. Germline loops: CDR1 MNHEY, CDR2 SMNVEV (reference sequence). The V and J ends lost 7 bases and 0 bases, in that order; junction bases with no gene match: 6. The CDR3 contains 14 residues. CDR3 coding DNA: TGTGCCAGCACCGACACAGGGGACTCCTACGAGCAGTACTTC. Encoded protein: CASTDTGDSYEQYF.

This clonotype was observed at least ten times. The J gene is TRBJ1-3, the V gene TRBV4-1; D not resolved. Germline V CDR1 and CDR2: MGHRA, YSYEKL. The germline V and J ends were trimmed by 0 bases and 1 base, with 13 bases remaining between them. CDR3 length: 17 amino acids. The CDR3 nucleotides read TGCGCCAGCAGCCAAGATCGGTCGGATCAGTCTGGAAACACCATATATTTT. This encodes CASSQDRSDQSGNTIYF.

The V call is TRBV7-9, the J call TRBJ2-5; 7 positions match TRBD1. The CDR3 runs to 14 residues. V shed 6 bases, J shed 2 bases, and the junction held 6 bases outside the gene matches. CDR1 is SEHNR, CDR2 FQNEAQ, per germline (reference sequence). The CDR3, as DNA: TGTGCCAGCAGTCGACAGGGCCATCAAGAGACCCAGTACTTC. The encoded protein is CASSRQGHQETQYF.

This clonotype showed up many times. The chain links TRBV10-3 to TRBJ2-3, with 7 bases that match TRBD2. Germline V lookup: CDR1 ENHRY, CDR2 SYGVKD. This CDR3 has 16 residues. The V gene end was trimmed by 4 bases and the J gene end by 1 base; junction bases not matched to a gene: 8. CDR3 region: CAISGEGTTGTDTQYF. The CDR3 DNA sequence: TGTGCCATCAGTGGGGAGGGCACTACAGGCACAGATACGCAGTATTTT.

This clonotype has a count of ten or more. The rearrangement uses TRBV5-1 and TRBJ2-3; possible D gene TRBD1, 6 bases. V was cut by 2 bases and J by 2 bases, with 9 bases left in between. This CDR3 comprises 14 residues. Germline V gives CDR1 SGHRS, CDR2 YFSETQ. CDR3 residues: CASSFGGYTDTQYF. CDR3 bases: TGCGCCAGCAGCTTTGGGGGCTACACAGATACGCAGTATTTT.

This clonotype was seen ten or more times. J is TRBJ2-1 and V is TRBV11-2, with TRBD2 matching over 9 bases. With V trimmed by 1 base and J by 8 bases, 9 bases remained unmatched. CDR1 and CDR2 (germline): SGHAT, FQNNGV. The CDR3 loop spans 16 amino acids. CDR3 coding DNA: TGTGCCAGCAGCTTAGTATTTCTAGCGGGGAGAGATGAGCAGTTCTTC. This encodes CASSLVFLAGRDEQFF.

The chain recombines TRBV3-1 with TRBJ1-1, with D unresolved. V dropped 4 bases and J dropped 3 bases, with 9 bases sitting between them. The CDR3 runs 13 residues. Germline CDR1 reads LGHDT; CDR2 reads YNNKEL (reference sequence). The CDR3 DNA follows: TGTGCCAGCAGCCGCAGAGGCGACACTGAAGCTTTCTTT. Translating it yields CASSRRGDTEAFF.

This clonotype was counted many times. V usage is TRBV6-1 and J usage is TRBJ1-6, with no clear D. CDR3 length: 15 residues. Germline CDR1 and CDR2: MNHNS and SASEGT. V shed 2 bases and J shed 6 bases, with 11 bases lying between them. The CDR3, as DNA: TGTGCCAGCAGTGAAAGCTTTGGTCGTAATTCACCCCTCCACTTT. The encoded protein is CASSESFGRNSPLHF.

This clonotype occurred many times. This chain connects TRBV29-1 to TRBJ1-2, with 7 bases that match TRBD1. After removal of 6 bases from V and 9 bases from J, the junction contained 10 bases not matched to a gene. This CDR3 region has 12 residues. The germline V gene encodes CDR1 SQVTM and CDR2 ANQGSEA. CDR3 region: CSVRSGGRSYTF. CDR3 sequence (DNA): TGCAGCGTCCGGTCAGGGGGGCGAAGCTACACCTTC.

This clonotype was counted at least ten times. The rearrangement joins TRBV5-1 to TRBJ1-4; the D is unclear. In germline, CDR1 is SGHRS, CDR2 YFSETQ. The CDR3 loop spans 15 amino acids. Trimming left V 4 bases short and J 5 bases short, with 15 bases between. The CDR3 loop is CASSPAAEINEKLFF. The CDR3 DNA follows: TGCGCCAGCAGCCCTGCTGCAGAGATCAATGAAAAACTGTTTTTT.

This clonotype was counted at least ten times. This sequence joins TRBV21-1 and TRBJ2-4; the table's D call, TRBD2, was not checked against the DNA. TRBV21-1 is a known pseudogene. The CDR3 has 14 residues. CDR3 nucleotide sequence: TGTGCCAGCAGCATGGGGACCCTCCAAAACATTCAGTACTTC. Its translation is CASSMGTLQNIQYF.

Many counts were recorded for this clonotype. This CDR3 reads CASSQVIGGGSPLHF. The DNA of the CDR3 is TGTGCCAGCAGCCAAGTCATAGGGGGGGGGTCACCCCTCCACTTT. The genes are TRBV14 and TRBJ1-6, with a weak D call TRBD1 (6 bases). The CDR3 runs 15 residues. Per the germline V gene, CDR1 is SGHDN and CDR2 is FVKESK. V was pared by 1 base and J by 10 bases, with 14 bases between. Filled out from reference TRBV14 and TRBJ1-6, the complete variable domain reads EAGVTQFPSHSVIEKGQTVTLRCDPISGHDNLYWYRRVMGKEIKFLLHFVKESKQDESGMPNNRFLAERTGGTYSTLKVQPAELEDSGVYFCASSQVIGGGSPLHFGNGTRLTVT.

This clonotype was detected ten times or more. The CDR3 bases are TGTGCCAGCATTTCGGGGCGAGGTGGCGAGCAGTACTTC. Translating it yields CASISGRGGEQYF. The genes are TRBV6-5 and TRBJ2-7; D possibly uses TRBD1 or TRBD2 (5 bases each). The CDR3 sequence is 13 residues long. From germline, CDR1 is MNHEY and CDR2 SVGAGI. Trimming took 7 bases from V and 6 from J, leaving 16 bases between them.